The 18 T cell receptor beta chains below come from one sample, sequenced in a study of regulatory T cells in long-lasting Graves disease. The authors built TCR beta libraries using iRepertoire HTBI primers and Arm-PCR of CDR3 regions. Each CDR3 protein gets one entry after TCRdb re-called the multiplex PCR reads with MiXCR. The data show roughly 410,000 distinct CDR3 sequences, with 14% to 15% seen just once and about 7.8% held by the top ten. Regarding time point: newly diagnosed GD, antithyroid drugs for less than 3 months. With RNA extracted from PBMCs as input, the TCR library was made. These data were likewise used in another study, on T cells in Graves' hyperthyroidism and ophthalmopathy.

The sequencing used peripheral blood mononuclear cells (PBMCs), collected at new diagnosis, from a patient treated with antithyroid drugs. The receptors originated from a woman in her thirties or forties with Graves disease.

CDR3 sequence reads: CASSLYPGQGADTQYF. CDR3 DNA sequence: TGTGCCAGCAGTCTTTACCCGGGACAGGGGGCAGATACGCAGTATTTT. This chain links TRBV6-2 or TRBV6-3 with TRBJ2-3; 11 bases align to TRBD1. The CDR3 covers 16 residues. V trimming: 5 bases; J trimming: 4 bases; junction bases outside the gene matches: 8. CDR1 is MNHEY and CDR2 is SVGEGT in the germline V gene.

The genes are TRBV20-1 and TRBJ2-7; 12 nucleotides align to TRBD2. Germline CDR1 DFQATT, CDR2 SNEGSKA (reference sequence). Germline trimming cut 4 bases from V and 4 bases from J; bases unmatched to any gene: 8. This CDR3 is 15 amino acids long. Here the CDR3 DNA reads TGCAGTGCTACCCCCGGGACTAGCGGGTGGTACGAGCAGTACTTC. Its translation: CSATPGTSGWYEQYF.

There are a few counts of this clonotype. It may be a read error: a sequence one base away is much more abundant. The chain carries TRBV29-1 and TRBJ2-2; D is tentatively TRBD1 or TRBD2 (5 bases each). This CDR3 is built from 14 residues. Germline V CDR1 and CDR2: SQVTM, ANQGSEA. CDR3 sequence: CSVDSGTYTEELFF. The CDR3 bases are TGCAGCGTTGATTCCGGGACGTACACCGAGGAGCTGTTTTTT.

This clonotype has at least ten counts. The chain carries TRBV11-3 and TRBJ2-5, with 7 nucleotides matching TRBD1. V lost 4 bases and J lost 3; bases outside the gene matches: 2. CDR3 size: 13 residues. Germline V gives CDR1 SGHNT, CDR2 YENEEA. This chain's CDR3 is CASSYTGEETQYF. The DNA for the CDR3 is TGTGCCAGCAGCTACACAGGGGAAGAGACCCAGTACTTC.

The sample holds many counts of this clonotype. The rearrangement uses TRBV28 and TRBJ2-5; possibly TRBD1 for D (5 bases). Germline CDR1 is MDHEN and CDR2 is SYDVKM. The V gene lost 5 bases and the J gene lost 2 bases, with 9 bases spanning the gap. This CDR3 contains 13 residues. CDR3 DNA sequence: TGTGCCAGCAGTCTACAGGTACAAGAGACCCAGTACTTC. Translation: CASSLQVQETQYF.

A few counts support this clonotype. CDR3 sequence: CASSQELAGGLGTQYF. As DNA, the CDR3 is TGTGCCAGCAGCCAAGAACTAGCGGGAGGTCTGGGGACCCAGTACTTC. V usage is TRBV14 and J usage is TRBJ2-5; 12 bases align to TRBD2. Trimming cost V 0 bases and J 7 bases; bases outside gene matches: 6. The germline gives CDR1 SGHDN, CDR2 FVKESK. The CDR3 has 16 residues.

This clonotype was picked up many times. The chain carries TRBV29-1 and TRBJ2-7; 8 bases fit TRBD1. CDR1 and CDR2 from the germline V gene are SQVTM and ANQGSEA. This CDR3 contains 13 residues. V gave up 5 bases and J gave up 2 bases; unmatched junction bases: 5. The DNA for the CDR3 is TGCAGCGTTAAAGGGACAGGCCCCTACGAGCAGTACTTC. This translates into CSVKGTGPYEQYF.

The chain links TRBV2 to TRBJ2-3; either TRBD1 or TRBD2 may fit D (5 bases each). With 7 bases removed from V and 2 bases from J, the gap between germline ends came to 13 bases. Germline V lookup: CDR1 SNHLY, CDR2 FYNNEI. The CDR3 runs 14 residues. CDR3 region: CASTPGDLTDTQYF. CDR3 bases: TGTGCCAGCACCCCTGGGGACCTCACAGATACGCAGTATTTT.

This clonotype was counted at least ten times. The V gene is TRBV9, the J gene TRBJ2-2, with TRBD2 matching over 7 bases. Trimming removed 3 bases from V and 7 bases from J; junction bases left unmatched: 24. CDR3 length equals 20 residues. Germline CDR1 and CDR2: SGDLS and YYNGEE. The CDR3 DNA sequence: TGTGCCAGCAGCGAGAGGTTTGGACTAGAAAAGGGTTGGGTCAACGGGGAGCTGTTTTTT. Amino acids: CASSERFGLEKGWVNGELFF.

This clonotype was recorded at least ten times. The rearrangement joins TRBV11-3 to TRBJ2-2; TRBD2 agrees at 11 bases. Germline-derived CDR1 and CDR2 are SGHNT and YENEEA. The CDR3 loop spans 18 amino acids. The V gene end was trimmed by 5 bases and the J gene end by 2 bases; junction bases not matched to a gene: 10. The CDR3 region is CASSRGLAGGPNTGELFF. CDR3 coding DNA: TGTGCCAGCAGCCGAGGGCTAGCGGGAGGACCCAACACCGGGGAGCTGTTTTTT.

This clonotype was detected only a few times. V is TRBV7-2 and J is TRBJ2-5; 10 nucleotides agree with TRBD2. The junction had 21 bases not matched to a gene; V was cut back by 4 bases and J by 1 base. This CDR3 is 21 amino acids long. CDR1 is SGHTA, CDR2 FQGNSA, per germline. The DNA of the CDR3 is TGTGCCAGCAGCTCACCGACTAGCGGGCTTGCCGTAAGCAGCCTCCAAGAGACCCAGTACTTC. Translated, it gives CASSSPTSGLAVSSLQETQYF.

In the case of this clonotype: This may stem from a read error, because a much larger clone lies one nucleotide away. The V and J genes are TRBV14 and TRBJ2-7; no firm D call. The CDR3 covers 12 residues. Germline CDR1 is SGHDN and CDR2 is FVKESK. V was cut by 10 bases and J by 0 bases, with 10 bases left in between. CDR3 region: CANGFGSYEQYF. DNA for the CDR3: TGTGCCAACGGGTTTGGCTCCTACGAGCAGTACTTC.

Ten or more counts support this clonotype. The V and J genes are TRBV6-1 and TRBJ1-2, with 8 bases aligning to TRBD1. The V gene's germline CDR1 is MNHNS and CDR2 SASEGT. The CDR3 runs 14 residues. Losses at the gene ends were 3 bases for V and 3 bases for J; bases not matched to a gene: 3. CDR3 sequence reads: CASSEDRVDYGYTF. CDR3 bases: TGTGCCAGCAGTGAGGACAGGGTGGACTATGGCTACACCTTC.

The rearrangement uses TRBV11-2 and TRBJ2-3; 12 bases are a match to TRBD2. The CDR3 is made up of 16 amino acids. In germline, CDR1 is SGHAT, CDR2 FQNNGV. V trimming: 4 bases; J trimming: 10 bases; junction bases outside the gene matches: 12. CDR3 bases: TGTGCCAGCAGCTACCTAGCGGGAGGGCCTTCCCCCGCGCAGTATTTT. This encodes CASSYLAGGPSPAQYF.

The chain recombines TRBV24-1 with TRBJ2-2; D is unclear. Germline assignment: CDR1 KGHDR and CDR2 SFDVKD. V was clipped by 0 bases and J by 0 bases, with 4 bases between them. The CDR3 has 15 amino acids. As DNA, the CDR3 is TGTGCCACCAGTGATTTGAGGACGAACACCGGGGAGCTGTTTTTT. It is translated as CATSDLRTNTGELFF.

This clonotype was seen repeatedly, ten times or more. The rearrangement joins TRBV4-1 to TRBJ1-5; D is uncertain. Germline-derived CDR1 and CDR2 are MGHRA and YSYEKL. The CDR3 is 15 amino acids. Trimming left V 0 bases short and J 4 bases short, with 10 bases between. This CDR3 is CASSQDGSQNQPQHF. The CDR3 bases are TGCGCCAGCAGCCAAGATGGGTCACAAAATCAGCCCCAGCATTTT.

This clonotype was found many times. The chain has TRBV2 and TRBJ2-7, with 10 bases lining up with TRBD2. The CDR3 totals 14 residues. Germline values: CDR1 SNHLY, CDR2 FYNNEI. After removal of 7 bases from V and 2 bases from J, the junction contained 5 bases not matched to a gene. In DNA, the CDR3 is TGTGCCAGCATGCCGGGACTAGCGACCTACGAGCAGTACTTC. It codes for CASMPGLATYEQYF.

This clonotype was counted ten times or more. The chain combines TRBV5-4 with TRBJ1-1; TRBD1 is a possible D gene (6 bases). Trimming pared 4 bases from V and 2 bases from J, leaving 15 bases between. Looked up from germline, CDR1 is SGHNT and CDR2 is YYREEE (reference sequence). CDR3 size: 15 residues. CDR3 DNA: TGTGCCAGCAGCCCCGCGGGGGCTGGAAACACTGAAGCTTTCTTT. Amino acids: CASSPAGAGNTEAFF.